This record concerns one T cell receptor beta chain sequence. Its binding antigen is unknown. There are no base qualities to consult, and no much larger clone falls within one base. From its cysteine to its phenylalanine, the CDR3 spans 13 amino acids. The entry retains the CDR3 DNA only, 39 bases that are in frame from base 1. V loses 4 bases of germline sequence and J loses 2 bases, and the interval between the two ends is 9 bases. According to the germline V gene (reference sequence), CDR1 reads SEHNR and CDR2 reads FQNEAQ. TCRbeta CDR3 regions were amplified from genomic DNA by means of the immunoSEQ Assay, a bias-controlled multiplex PCR. The original methods were these. Within the assay, amplification of reference gene primers was used to estimate how many nucleated cells each sample contained. Sequence reads were collapsed and filtered to measure the absolute abundance of every unique TCRbeta CDR3 rearrangement. For each sample, productive Simpson clonality was calculated by taking the square root of Simpson's diversity index across productive rearrangements. The immuneACCESS repertoire file appears here via TCRdb, limited to in-frame rearrangements. These files lack a portion of the clones; in checked studies, under half of the deficit traces to unresolved V genes, and the cause of the others is not known. For V, J and clone size, that table is used; D and trimming come from the DNA. The sample records roughly 380,000 clones, about 89% of which are singletons. 1.3% of the sample belongs to the ten largest clones.

These data are taken from a study of blood T cell repertoires in COVID-19 (TCRdb year 2020). Some background on the complete study: Samples from collaborators originated in the United States, Italy and Spain and spanned both the acute and convalescent phases of COVID-19. The material from the prospective study consisted of cDNA or gDNA derived from T cells, B-cell-depleted T cells, or PBMCs. The dataset comprised deeply sampled blood TCRbeta repertoires from subjects exposed to, actively infected with, or recovered from COVID-19. The repertoires were released in a freely available public database meant as a resource for research on the immune response to SARS-CoV-2. The samples were drawn from the first 160 participants of the ongoing ImmuneRACE study and from 1,254 subjects provided by 6 global collaborators. Sample metadata almost always included a de-identified subject ID, COVID-19 status, age in years and sex. Where available, HLA class I and class II types were taken from metadata supplied by the sample provider and were not determined by assay-based typing. The full study reports these points: The amount of clinical and demographic metadata varied by source and participant and was provided uncurated.

Participants in the prospective study were aged roughly 18 to 100 years, lived in approximately 26 United States geographic areas, and enrolled through a virtual design. In the prospective study, cohorts were assigned on the basis of participant-reported clinical history obtained from a screening survey and a study questionnaire. Recovered participants in ImmuneRACE Cohort 3 were defined as having two consecutive negative NP/OP PCR tests, clearance from a healthcare professional, or resolution of symptoms. In the prospective study, whole blood, serum and a nasopharyngeal or oropharyngeal swab were collected from each participant by mobile phlebotomists. Participants in the prospective study had the option to provide additional blood draws and questionnaires over a roughly 2-month period. Blood samples from the prospective study were shipped frozen or at room temperature prior to DNA extraction.

The V and J segments used are TRBV7-9 and TRBJ2-7; the D segment could be TRBD2, given 5 matching bases. This TCR derives from a man between 25 and 39 years old who had recovered from COVID-19. The sample was PBMCs or T cells enriched from blood (not recorded which). The bases are TGTGCCAGCAGCTCCTCCGGGACCTACGAGCAGTACTTC. The resulting protein is CASSSSGTYEQYF.